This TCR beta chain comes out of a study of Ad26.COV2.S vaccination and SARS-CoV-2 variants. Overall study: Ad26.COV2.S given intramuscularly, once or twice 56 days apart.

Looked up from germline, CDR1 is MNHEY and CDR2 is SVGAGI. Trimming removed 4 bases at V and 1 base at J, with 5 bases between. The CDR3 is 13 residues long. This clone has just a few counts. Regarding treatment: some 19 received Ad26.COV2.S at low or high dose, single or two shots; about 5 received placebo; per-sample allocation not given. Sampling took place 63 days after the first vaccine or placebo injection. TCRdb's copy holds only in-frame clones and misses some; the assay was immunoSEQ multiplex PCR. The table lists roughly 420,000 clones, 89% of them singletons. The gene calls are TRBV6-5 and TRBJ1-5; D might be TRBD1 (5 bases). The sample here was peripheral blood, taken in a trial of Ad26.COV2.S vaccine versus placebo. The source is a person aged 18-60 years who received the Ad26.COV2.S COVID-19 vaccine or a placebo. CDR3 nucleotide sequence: TGTGCCAGCAGTTCAGGGAGCAATCAGCCCCAGCATTTT. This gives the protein CASSSGSNQPQHF.